This passage covers 23 T cell receptor beta chains from one sample sequenced in a study of control samples from healthy donors and cancer patients. Profiling relied on immunoSEQ multiplex PCR, and the TCRdb table lists in-frame clones only, not all of them. The sample lists about 150,000 clones, about 90% occurring once. Sample: blood. Source of these receptors: a woman in her thirties or forties in good health.

V is TRBV6-5 and J is TRBJ1-1, with D uncertain. Germline loops: CDR1 MNHEY, CDR2 SVGAGI. V lost 8 bases to trimming and J lost 10 bases, with 20 bases between them. CDR3 size: 13 residues. DNA of the CDR3: TGTGCCAGCGGCCCTCCGGGCCTCGCGGGAGCTTTCTTT. Translated: CASGPPGLAGAFF.

The chain uses TRBV5-1 and TRBJ2-7; 9 bases line up with TRBD1. The CDR3 loop spans 13 amino acids. Germline V gene data show CDR1 as SGHRS and CDR2 as YFSETQ. The V gene end was trimmed by 5 bases and the J gene end by 6 bases; junction bases not matched to a gene: 6. The CDR3 loop is CASSRGQGSEQYF. The CDR3 coding sequence is TGCGCCAGCAGTAGGGGACAGGGCTCCGAGCAGTACTTC.

CDR3 protein: CASSGRVGGNQPQHF. For the CDR3, the DNA is TGTGCCAGTAGCGGAAGGGTCGGGGGGAATCAGCCCCAGCATTTT. This chain connects TRBV19 to TRBJ1-5; D perhaps matches TRBD1 (5 bases). Germline V gene lookup returns CDR1 LNHDA and CDR2 SQIVND (reference sequence). V was trimmed by 6 bases and J by 4 bases, leaving 16 bases between them. The CDR3 sequence is 15 residues long. Together with reference TRBV19 and TRBJ1-5, the CDR3 gives the full variable domain: DGGITQSPKYLFRKEGQNVTLSCEQNLNHDAMYWYRQDPGQGLRLIYYSQIVNDFQKGDIAEGYSVSREKKESFPLTVTSAQKNPTAFYLCASSGRVGGNQPQHFGDGTRLSIL.

The count of this clone is one. This chain connects TRBV7-6 to TRBJ1-2, with D maybe TRBD1 (5 bases). CDR3 length: 12 residues. With 4 bases removed from V and 8 bases from J, the gap between germline ends came to 11 bases. Germline V CDR1 and CDR2: SGHVS, FNYEAQ. The CDR3 region is CASSSRGGGYTF. The CDR3 DNA is TGTGCCAGCAGCTCCCGCGGGGGGGGCTACACCTTC. Full variable domain (remainder filled in from reference TRBV7-6 and TRBJ1-2): GAGVSQSPRYKVTKRGQDVALRCDPISGHVSLYWYRQALGQGPEFLTYFNYEAQQDKSGLPNDRFSAERPEGSISTLTIQRTEQRDSAMYRCASSSRGGGYTFGSGTRLTVV.

This chain joins TRBV19 and TRBJ2-1, with D uncertain. V lost 4 bases and J lost 6, with 13 bases in between. The CDR3 is 14 amino acids. Per the germline V gene, CDR1 is LNHDA and CDR2 is SQIVND (reference sequence). The DNA for the CDR3 is TGTGCCAGTAGTACCCGACAAGGTCCCAATGAGCAGTTCTTC. This gives the protein CASSTRQGPNEQFF.

Note on this clone: This CDR3 is also generated by other DNA sequences in the sample. The gene calls are TRBV9 and TRBJ2-2, with TRBD1 matching 8 bases. The trim removed 5 bases at V and 4 bases at J, leaving 7 bases unmatched. The CDR3 is made up of 15 amino acids. Germline CDR1 reads SGDLS; CDR2 reads YYNGEE. The CDR3 protein is CASSRQGWGTGELFF. The DNA for the CDR3 is TGTGCCAGCAGTAGACAGGGGTGGGGCACCGGGGAGCTGTTTTTT. The complete variable domain, with remaining parts taken from reference TRBV9 and TRBJ2-2, reads DSGVTQTPKHLITATGQRVTLRCSPRSGDLSVYWYQQSLDQGLQFLIQYYNGEERAKGNILERFSAQQFPDLHSELNLSSLELGDSALYFCASSRQGWGTGELFFGEGSRLTVL.

The chain recombines TRBV4-2 with TRBJ2-7, with D perhaps matching TRBD2 (5 bases). Trimming took off 1 base at V and 4 bases at J, with 5 bases between the two ends. The CDR3 loop spans 12 amino acids. CDR1 is LGHNA, CDR2 YNFKEQ, per germline. In nucleotides, the CDR3 is TGTGCCAGCAGCCAAGCGGGGTACGAGCAGTACTTC. Translating gives CASSQAGYEQYF.

This sequence joins TRBV15 and TRBJ1-1; D is undetermined. Germline loops: CDR1 LNHNV, CDR2 YYDKDF (reference sequence). The CDR3 is 14 residues long. V gave up 4 bases and J gave up 0 bases, with 9 bases separating them. The chain's CDR3 is CATSKGGVNTEAFF. As DNA, the CDR3 is TGTGCCACCAGCAAGGGAGGTGTGAACACTGAAGCTTTCTTT.

The chain links TRBV28 to TRBJ2-7; the D call may be TRBD1 or TRBD2 (6 bases each). Between the trimmed V and J ends, which lost 7 bases and 0 bases, there was a span of 16 bases. CDR1 and CDR2 from the germline V gene are MDHEN and SYDVKM. The CDR3 loop spans 15 amino acids. As DNA, the CDR3 is TGTGCCAGCACCCCCGGGGGCGCTAGCTCCTACGAGCAGTACTTC. Amino acids: CASTPGGASSYEQYF.

The V call is TRBV29-1, the J call TRBJ2-1; 10 positions agree with TRBD2. CDR1 is SQVTM and CDR2 is ANQGSEA in the germline V gene. After removal of 3 bases from V and 10 bases from J, the junction contained 9 bases not matched to a gene. The CDR3 loop spans 14 amino acids. CDR3 sequence: CSVEERGGQEEQFF. CDR3 nucleotide sequence: TGCAGCGTTGAGGAGCGGGGGGGCCAGGAGGAGCAGTTCTTC.

V usage is TRBV11-2 and J usage is TRBJ1-1, with D perhaps matching TRBD1 (5 bases). This CDR3 is 17 amino acids long. Germline V gene lookup returns CDR1 SGHAT and CDR2 FQNNGV. Deletions cut 3 bases from V and 0 bases from J, with 17 bases between. The CDR3 DNA sequence: TGTGCCAGCAGCTTGATTCCGGGACGGACTATGAACACTGAAGCTTTCTTT. This encodes CASSLIPGRTMNTEAFF.

The J gene is TRBJ2-1, the V gene TRBV15, with 12 bases lining up with TRBD2. This CDR3 has 16 amino acids. Trimming removed 1 base from V and 8 bases from J; junction bases left unmatched: 6. CDR1 and CDR2 (germline): LNHNV, YYDKDF (reference sequence). The CDR3 DNA reads TGTGCCACCAGCAGAGCGCTAGCGGGGGGGAATCATGAGCAGTTCTTC. Protein: CATSRALAGGNHEQFF.

This clone was observed a single time. The J gene is TRBJ2-7, the V gene TRBV4-1; possible D gene TRBD1, 6 bases. Germline V lookup: CDR1 MGHRA, CDR2 YSYEKL. V lost 1 base and J 7 bases, leaving 11 bases between the germline ends. The CDR3 is 13 amino acids. CDR3 sequence: CASSQALDREQYF. The CDR3 DNA reads TGCGCCAGCAGCCAAGCGCTTGACAGGGAGCAGTACTTC.

The V call is TRBV6-5, the J call TRBJ1-2, with 8 bases aligning to TRBD1. V shed 5 bases, J shed 5 bases, and the junction held 7 bases outside the gene matches. Germline V CDR1 and CDR2: MNHEY, SVGAGI. This CDR3 is built from 14 residues. CDR3 sequence: CASSNRGSGYGYTF. The CDR3 DNA sequence: TGTGCCAGCAGTAACAGGGGGTCAGGGTATGGCTACACCTTC.

The table lists this clone with a count of one. The chain combines TRBV4-1 with TRBJ2-7, with TRBD2 matching over 7 bases. V gave up 0 bases and J gave up 3 bases; unmatched junction bases: 8. The CDR3 has 16 amino acids. The germline CDR1 and CDR2 sequences are MGHRA and YSYEKL. The DNA of the CDR3 is TGCGCCAGCAGCCAAGATTGGGGGGAGGGGAGCTACGAGCAGTACTTC. Amino acid sequence: CASSQDWGEGSYEQYF.

The J gene is TRBJ2-3, the V gene TRBV5-1; D is unresolved. V was cut by 3 bases and J by 7 bases, with 6 bases left in between. The V gene's germline CDR1 is SGHRS and CDR2 YFSETQ. The CDR3 is 11 amino acids. DNA for the CDR3: TGCGCCAGCAGCTACCAATATACGCAGTATTTT. Amino acids: CASSYQYTQYF.

The V call is TRBV2, the J call TRBJ1-3; D not resolved. Between the trimmed V and J ends, which lost 3 bases and 2 bases, there was a span of 11 bases. The CDR3 length is 15 residues. Per the germline V gene, CDR1 is SNHLY and CDR2 is FYNNEI. CDR3 residues: CASSDSAAAGNTIYF. The DNA of the CDR3 is TGTGCCAGCAGTGATTCTGCTGCGGCTGGAAACACCATATATTTT.

The genes are TRBV3-1 (or the pseudogene TRBV3-2) and TRBJ1-1; D might be TRBD1 (6 bases). V lost 3 bases to trimming and J lost 7 bases, with 15 bases between them. Germline V lookup: CDR1 LGHDT, CDR2 YNNKEL (reference sequence). The CDR3 is 14 amino acids. CDR3 nucleotide sequence: TGTGCCAGCAGCCACAGGGGAGGGGAAGGTGAAGCTTTCTTT. Amino acids: CASSHRGGEGEAFF.

This chain joins TRBV5-6 and TRBJ2-1; D might be TRBD1 (6 bases). With 4 bases removed from V and 2 bases from J, the gap between germline ends came to 13 bases. Germline CDR1 is SGHDT and CDR2 is YYEEEE. CDR3 length: 15 residues. As DNA, the CDR3 is TGTGCCAGCAGCGCATTCGGACAGCCCTACAATGAGCAGTTCTTC. Amino acid sequence: CASSAFGQPYNEQFF.

V is TRBV2 and J is TRBJ2-3, with D possibly being TRBD1 (5 bases). V lost 1 base, J lost 2 bases, and 10 bases lay in between. The germline V gene has CDR1 SNHLY and CDR2 FYNNEI. The CDR3 runs 15 residues. The CDR3 nucleotides read TGTGCCAGCAGTGAAGAGTGGGGCTCCACAGATACGCAGTATTTT. The encoded protein is CASSEEWGSTDTQYF.

This clone was counted a single time. The V call is TRBV7-4, the J call TRBJ1-6; D uncertain. The germline V gene has CDR1 SGHVT and CDR2 SQSDAQ. The CDR3 extends over 12 amino acids. V was trimmed by 9 bases and J by 6 bases, leaving 9 bases between them. The CDR3 DNA is TGTGCCAGGAGACCGGGTAATTCACCCCTCCACTTT. Its protein is CARRPGNSPLHF.

The V call is TRBV13, the J call TRBJ2-3, with 9 bases fitting TRBD2. J lost 4 bases, V lost 4 bases, and 15 bases had no gene match. This CDR3 is 18 amino acids long. Germline CDR1 is PRHDT and CDR2 is FYEKMQ (reference sequence). The CDR3 region is CASSSPEGFSGGPDTQYF. In nucleotides, the CDR3 is TGTGCCAGCAGCTCCCCTGAAGGGTTTAGCGGGGGCCCAGATACGCAGTATTTT. Based on the CDR3 plus reference TRBV13 and TRBJ2-3, the full variable domain is AAGVIQSPRHLIKEKRETATLKCYPIPRHDTVYWYQQGPGQDPQFLISFYEKMQSDKGSIPDRFSAQQFSDYHSELNMSSLELGDSALYFCASSSPEGFSGGPDTQYFGPGTRLTVL.

The rearrangement uses TRBV5-5 and TRBJ1-1; 10 bases line up with TRBD1. Germline loops: CDR1 SGHKS, CDR2 YYEKEE (reference sequence). The CDR3 loop spans 14 amino acids. The J segment lost 3 bases and the V segment lost 4 bases, leaving 3 bases of the junction unmatched. In DNA form, the CDR3 reads TGTGCCAGCAGCACGGGACAGGGGCACACTGAAGCTTTCTTT. It is translated as CASSTGQGHTEAFF.